The 25 T cell receptor beta chains given below trace back to one sample, sequenced in a study of shared clonotypes between healthy human individuals. Clones were read by immunoSEQ multiplex PCR, and TCRdb kept only the in-frame ones, dropping some. Of about half a million clones in the sample, roughly 80% were seen once. The source material was PBMCs. The receptors stem from a woman aged 40-49 years in good health. Some clones in this sample may be carry-over from other donors' samples.

The chain carries TRBV19 and TRBJ2-5, with 11 bases that match TRBD1. The junction had 2 bases not matched to a gene; V was cut back by 1 base and J by 1 base. This CDR3 is built from 16 residues. The germline CDR1 and CDR2 sequences are LNHDA and SQIVND (reference sequence). The CDR3: CASSIGGTGGQETQYF. The CDR3 nucleotides read TGTGCCAGTAGTATAGGTGGGACAGGGGGCCAAGAGACCCAGTACTTC.

On this clone: With a far larger clone one base away, a read error is the likely cause. The same CDR3 is also encoded by other DNA sequences in this sample. The J gene is TRBJ2-7, the V gene TRBV4-1, with D possibly being TRBD1 (5 bases). V lost 3 bases, J lost 5 bases, and 11 bases lay in between. This CDR3 spans 13 amino acids. CDR1 is MGHRA and CDR2 is YSYEKL in the germline V gene. The CDR3 nucleotides are TGCGCCAGCAGCCACTCAGGGTTCGACGAGCAGTACTTC. It codes for CASSHSGFDEQYF.

This clone turned up a few times. This likely stems from a read error, as it lies one base from a far larger clone. Other DNA sequences from this sample encode an identical CDR3 as well. The chain combines TRBV7-9 with TRBJ2-1, with D uncertain. The CDR3 consists of 15 residues. Per germline, CDR1 SEHNR and CDR2 FQNEAQ (reference sequence). The CDR3 bases are TGTGCCAGCGGCTTAGTTCCAGAGGCCTACAATGAGCAGTTCTTC. Its protein is CASGLVPEAYNEQFF.

The chain is built from TRBV6-1 and TRBJ1-5; the match to TRBD1 covers 12 bases. Germline trimming cut 2 bases from V and 15 bases from J; bases unmatched to any gene: 5. The CDR3 runs 13 residues. The germline V gene has CDR1 MNHNS and CDR2 SASEGT. The CDR3 loop reads CASSERDRGRGHF. CDR3 sequence (DNA): TGTGCCAGCAGTGAAAGGGACAGGGGGCGTGGGCATTTT.

The V gene is TRBV5-4, the J gene TRBJ2-1; D is perhaps TRBD1 (5 bases). Trimming pared 4 bases from V and 1 base from J, leaving 15 bases between. In germline, CDR1 is SGHNT, CDR2 YYREEE (reference sequence). The CDR3 consists of 16 residues. In nucleotides, the CDR3 is TGTGCCAGCAGCCAGAAAGTGGCAGGGTCCTACAATGAGCAGTTCTTC. Protein product: CASSQKVAGSYNEQFF.

Points on this clone: Other nucleotide sequences in the sample specify the same CDR3. The V and J genes are TRBV11-2 and TRBJ2-7, with a possible D match to TRBD2 (5 bases). The CDR3 length is 15 residues. Trimming pared 5 bases from V and 0 bases from J, leaving 14 bases between. Germline V gene sequence: CDR1 SGHAT, CDR2 FQNNGV. The CDR3 DNA reads as TGTGCCAGCAGCCTTGACCGAGGGAGCTCCTACGAGCAGTACTTC. Translation: CASSLDRGSSYEQYF.

Only a few counts were recorded for this clone. A far larger clone differs by one base, so this is likely a read error. Distinct nucleotide sequences in the sample also encode this CDR3. The V and J genes are TRBV27 and TRBJ2-3; no reliable D call. The CDR3 sequence is 12 residues long. The V end was cut by 5 bases, the J end by 3 bases, with 6 bases between. Germline V lookup: CDR1 MNHEY, CDR2 SMNVEV (reference sequence). CDR3 sequence (DNA): TGTGCCAGCAGTCCCTCGACAGATACGCAGTATTTT. Amino acid sequence: CASSPSTDTQYF.

The chain joins TRBV19 to TRBJ2-7, with 8 bases that match TRBD2. The length of the CDR3 is 15 residues. Unmatched junction bases numbered 11, after V lost 5 bases and J lost 5 bases. Germline CDR1 LNHDA, CDR2 SQIVND (reference sequence). As DNA, the CDR3 is TGTGCCAGTAGTCCTCTCGGAGCGGGAGCGGACGAGCAGTACTTC. Its translation is CASSPLGAGADEQYF.

For this clone: A far more abundant clone sits one base away, making this likely a read error. The rearrangement links TRBV29-1 to TRBJ1-2; 10 positions match TRBD1. The CDR3 spans 14 residues. Germline assignment: CDR1 SQVTM and CDR2 ANQGSEA. Here the CDR3 reads CGVGRQGANYGYTF. The DNA for the CDR3 is TGCGGCGTTGGCCGACAGGGGGCGAACTATGGCTACACCTTC.

Of note for this clone: It differs at one base from a far larger clone, so likely a read error. In the same sample, other DNA sequences code for this CDR3. The chain joins TRBV30 to TRBJ2-7; 8 nucleotides align to TRBD1. Germline V CDR1 and CDR2: GTSNPN, SVGIG (reference sequence). The CDR3 has 13 residues. The CDR3 sequence is CAWRVPGTGEQYF. In nucleotides, the CDR3 is TGTGCTTGGAGAGTACCCGGGACAGGCGAGCAGTACTTC.

This clone has just a few counts. The rearrangement uses TRBV5-1 and TRBJ2-5; 8 positions match TRBD1. Judging by the DNA end, TRBJ2-7 fits better; the J call may be wrong. CDR1 is SGHRS and CDR2 is YFSETQ in the germline V gene. This CDR3 region has 16 residues. The CDR3, as DNA: TGCGCCAGCAGCTTGGCCGGGACAGGAAACCTCTACGAGCAGTACTTC. It is translated as CASSLAGTGNLYEQYF.

V is TRBV29-1 and J is TRBJ2-5; no definite D call. V was shortened by 7 bases and J by 9 bases, with 18 bases between the two germline ends. Germline loops: CDR1 SQVTM, CDR2 ANQGSEA. This CDR3 region has 12 residues. CDR3 in amino acids: CSGTFDGRSQYF. CDR3 bases: TGCAGCGGCACATTTGACGGAAGGTCCCAGTACTTC.

This clone appeared once. It is likely a read error: a sequence one base away is far more abundant. V is TRBV7-2 and J is TRBJ2-2, with D possibly matching TRBD2 (6 bases). The V gene's germline CDR1 is SGHTA and CDR2 FQGNSA. The CDR3 covers 15 residues. CDR3 in DNA: TGTGCCAGCAGCAAAGAGGTGGGCTCGCCCGGGGGGCTGTTTTTT. Protein product: CASSKEVGSPGGLFF.

The rearrangement joins TRBV27 to TRBJ1-2; TRBD1 matches 7 bases. The trim removed 5 bases at V and 5 bases at J, leaving 17 bases unmatched. Per the germline V gene, CDR1 is MNHEY and CDR2 is SMNVEV (reference sequence). The CDR3 sequence is 17 residues long. CDR3 nucleotide sequence: TGTGCCAGCAGTCCCCTGCGGGACAGACACAGAAGGTATGGCTACACCTTC. The encoded protein is CASSPLRDRHRRYGYTF.

Concerning this clone: At one boundary the junction diverges from the germline segment, which might be a read error. Other DNA sequences in this specimen translate into the identical CDR3. The chain combines TRBV18 with TRBJ2-5, with D hard to call. The germline CDR1 and CDR2 sequences are KGHSH and LQKENI. The CDR3 is 12 amino acids. CDR3 residues: CASSPNQETQYF. DNA for the CDR3: TGTGCCAGCTCACCTAACCAGGAGACCCAGTACTTC. Supplemented by reference TRBV18 and TRBJ2-5, the full variable domain reads NAGVMQNPRHLVRRRGQEARLRCSPMKGHSHVYWYRQLPEEGLKFMVYLQKENIIDESGMPKERFSAEFPKEGPSILRIQQVVRGDSAAYFCASSPNQETQYFGPGTRLLVL.

This clone appeared a single time. The V gene is TRBV28, the J gene TRBJ1-3; unclear D gene. This CDR3 region has 14 residues. CDR1 MDHEN and CDR2 SYDVKM come from the germline V gene. The V gene lost 1 base and the J gene lost 4 bases, with 8 bases spanning the gap. CDR3 sequence reads: CASSLSHPGNTIYF. The CDR3 nucleotides are TGTGCCAGCAGTTTATCCCACCCCGGAAACACCATATATTTT.

This chain uses TRBV11-2 with TRBJ2-7, with D possibly matching TRBD2 (6 bases). The CDR3 is 14 residues long. Germline CDR1 reads SGHAT; CDR2 reads FQNNGV. The germline V and J ends were trimmed by 3 bases and 0 bases, with 9 bases remaining between them. For the CDR3, the DNA is TGTGCCAGCAGCTTGGGACTCCTCTCCTACGAGCAGTACTTC. Amino acid sequence: CASSLGLLSYEQYF.

This sequence joins TRBV19 and TRBJ1-1; TRBD1 agrees at 9 bases. The trim removed 8 bases at V and 7 bases at J, leaving 14 bases unmatched. In germline, CDR1 is LNHDA, CDR2 SQIVND (reference sequence). This CDR3 spans 15 amino acids. The CDR3: CASYSPGQGYFEAFF. The CDR3 DNA reads as TGTGCCAGTTACTCACCGGGACAGGGTTATTTTGAAGCTTTCTTT.

The rearrangement joins TRBV5-4 to TRBJ1-2; no reliable D call. Germline V gene data show CDR1 as SGHNT and CDR2 as YYREEE (reference sequence). Deletions cut 4 bases from V and 8 bases from J, with 15 bases between. CDR3 length: 13 residues. The CDR3 region is CASSHGPVEGYTF. The CDR3 region has the DNA TGTGCCAGCAGCCACGGACCTGTTGAGGGCTACACCTTC.

This chain links TRBV28 with TRBJ1-5; TRBD1 agrees at 8 bases. The germline gives CDR1 MDHEN, CDR2 SYDVKM. With 6 bases clipped from V and 3 bases from J, the junction kept 4 bases outside the gene matches. This CDR3 comprises 14 residues. Here the CDR3 DNA reads TGTGCCAGCAGGCCGACAGGGGACAATCAGCCCCAGCATTTT. Amino acids: CASRPTGDNQPQHF.

With regard to this clone: The sample carries other DNA sequences with the same CDR3. V usage is TRBV5-4 and J usage is TRBJ2-1; 8 nucleotides agree with TRBD2. CDR1 SGHNT and CDR2 YYREEE come from the germline V gene (reference sequence). The V and J ends lost 0 bases and 4 bases, in that order; junction bases with no gene match: 3. The CDR3 has 15 amino acids. The CDR3 spells CASSLVTSGYNEQFF. DNA of the CDR3: TGTGCCAGCAGCTTGGTTACTAGCGGATACAATGAGCAGTTCTTC.

This clone was counted ten times or more. The sample has other DNA sequences that encode this CDR3 too. J is TRBJ2-2 and V is TRBV9; 7 nucleotides align to TRBD1. This CDR3 is 14 amino acids long. Germline V lookup: CDR1 SGDLS, CDR2 YYNGEE. Trimming took 0 bases from V and 5 from J; bases not matched to a gene: 1. CDR3 sequence reads: CASSVEGATGELFF. The DNA for the CDR3 is TGTGCCAGCAGCGTAGAGGGGGCGACCGGGGAGCTGTTTTTT. The full variable domain, with the rest looked up from reference TRBV9 and TRBJ2-2, is DSGVTQTPKHLITATGQRVTLRCSPRSGDLSVYWYQQSLDQGLQFLIQYYNGEERAKGNILERFSAQQFPDLHSELNLSSLELGDSALYFCASSVEGATGELFFGEGSRLTVL.

The chain is built from TRBV19 and TRBJ2-1; the match to TRBD2 covers 9 bases. The CDR3 consists of 14 residues. Germline CDR1 is LNHDA and CDR2 is SQIVND (reference sequence). V gave up 5 bases and J gave up 8 bases; unmatched junction bases: 7. In DNA form, the CDR3 reads TGTGCCAGTAGTCGTACTAGCGGGTGGGATGAGCAGTTCTTC. It yields the protein CASSRTSGWDEQFF.

The V call is TRBV28, the J call TRBJ2-4; a weak D match, TRBD1 (5 bases). With 3 bases removed from V and 0 bases from J, the gap between germline ends came to 12 bases. The CDR3 sequence is 16 residues long. CDR1 is MDHEN, CDR2 SYDVKM, per germline. This CDR3 is CASSLGRLLAKNIQYF. Written as DNA, the CDR3 is TGTGCCAGCAGTTTGGGGCGGCTCCTAGCCAAAAACATTCAGTACTTC.

This sequence joins TRBV6-5 and TRBJ2-5; a weak D match, TRBD1 (6 bases). Germline values: CDR1 MNHEY, CDR2 SVGAGI. CDR3 length: 13 amino acids. The V and J ends lost 6 bases and 10 bases respectively, with 18 bases between them. Written as DNA, the CDR3 is TGTGCCAGCAGCTATTCAAAACAGGGAATCCAGTACTTC. It specifies CASSYSKQGIQYF.